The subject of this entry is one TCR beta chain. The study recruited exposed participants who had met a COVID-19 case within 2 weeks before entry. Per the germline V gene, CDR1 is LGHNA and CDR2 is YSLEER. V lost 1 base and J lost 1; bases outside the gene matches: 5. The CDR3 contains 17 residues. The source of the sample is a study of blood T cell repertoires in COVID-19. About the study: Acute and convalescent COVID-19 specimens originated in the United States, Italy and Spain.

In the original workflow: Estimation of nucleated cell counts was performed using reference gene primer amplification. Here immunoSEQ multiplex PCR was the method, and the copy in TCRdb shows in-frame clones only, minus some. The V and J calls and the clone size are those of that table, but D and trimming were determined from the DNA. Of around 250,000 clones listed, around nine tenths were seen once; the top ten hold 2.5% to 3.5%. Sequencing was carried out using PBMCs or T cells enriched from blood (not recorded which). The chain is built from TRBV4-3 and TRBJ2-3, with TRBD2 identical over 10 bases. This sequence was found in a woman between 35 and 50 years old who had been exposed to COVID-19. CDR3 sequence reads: CASSQGFGTSGTDTQYF. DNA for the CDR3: TGCGCCAGCAGCCAAGGTTTCGGGACTAGCGGCACAGATACGCAGTATTTT.